Below, 21 T cell receptor beta chains from the same sample are listed, as sequenced in a study of technical replicates of blood from several donors (dated by TCRdb to between 2016 and 2019). Library preparation used the immunoSEQ multiplex PCR assay. Sourced from immuneACCESS, this table was stored by TCRdb with only in-frame sequences that have V and J called. A share of the clones is absent; for the studies checked, an unresolved V gene accounts for under half, and the remainder has no known explanation. Within this sample are tens of thousands of clones, with roughly nine tenths of them counted one time only. The ten largest make up around 4.9% of the sample. Sequenced material: PBMCs. These receptors all stem from a human donor in good health. Some clones in this sample may be carry-over from other donors' samples.

The chain recombines TRBV19 with TRBJ1-4; 10 bases match TRBD1. The V gene's germline CDR1 is LNHDA and CDR2 SQIVND (reference sequence). The CDR3 consists of 16 residues. Trimming at V came to 4 bases and at J to 10 bases, leaving 12 bases not matched to a gene. The CDR3 nucleotides are TGTGCCAGTAGTACATCGACAGGGGGCTCTTTCGGAAAACTGTTTTTT. Translated, it gives CASSTSTGGSFGKLFF.

This clone came up once. This rearrangement joins TRBV5-1 to TRBJ2-3; TRBD2 agrees at 8 bases. CDR3 size: 16 residues. With V trimmed by 4 bases and J by 5 bases, 12 bases remained unmatched. CDR1 and CDR2 from the germline V gene are SGHRS and YFSETQ. CDR3 sequence reads: CASSREGAGRQDTQYF. CDR3 nucleotide sequence: TGCGCCAGCAGCCGGGAGGGAGCGGGGCGTCAAGATACGCAGTATTTT.

The chain employs TRBV5-4 and TRBJ1-1, with a possible D match to TRBD1 (5 bases). This CDR3 comprises 14 residues. CDR1 SGHNT and CDR2 YYREEE come from the germline V gene (reference sequence). V dropped 1 base and J dropped 11 bases, with 18 bases sitting between them. CDR3 nucleotide sequence: TGTGCCAGCAGCTTGCCAGGGCAGCAGGTTGAGGCTTTCTTT. Encoded protein: CASSLPGQQVEAFF.

The chain joins TRBV7-3 to TRBJ2-3; TRBD2 aligns across 9 bases. CDR1 SGHTA and CDR2 FQGTGA come from the germline V gene. V dropped 8 bases and J dropped 2; count of bases not matched to a gene: 11. The CDR3 loop spans 16 amino acids. This CDR3 reads CASSTGAGGPTDTQYF. The CDR3 DNA reads as TGTGCCAGCTCCACTGGAGCGGGAGGCCCCACAGATACGCAGTATTTT.

Notes on this clone: Other DNA sequences in the same sample also yield this CDR3. The chain carries TRBV7-2 and TRBJ2-3; 8 bases match TRBD2. The V gene's germline CDR1 is SGHTA and CDR2 FQGNSA. V gave up 5 bases and J gave up 0 bases; unmatched junction bases: 1. The CDR3 extends over 14 amino acids. As DNA, the CDR3 is TGTGCCAGCAGCCGGGGGGGGAGCACAGATACGCAGTATTTT. Residues: CASSRGGSTDTQYF.

The CDR3 nucleotides read TGTGCCAGCAGTTTACGCAGGGGAAATGGCTACACCTTC. This gives the protein CASSLRRGNGYTF. V gene TRBV27 combines with J gene TRBJ1-2; TRBD1 might be the D (6 bases). Looked up from germline, CDR1 is MNHEY and CDR2 is SMNVEV (reference sequence). With 2 bases removed from V and 6 bases from J, the gap between germline ends came to 10 bases. This CDR3 contains 13 residues.

The chain joins TRBV2 to TRBJ2-3; 12 nucleotides line up with TRBD2. This CDR3 comprises 15 residues. Germline trimming cut 3 bases from V and 6 bases from J; bases unmatched to any gene: 4. Germline V lookup: CDR1 SNHLY, CDR2 FYNNEI. The CDR3 DNA sequence: TGTGCCAGCAGTGAGACTAGCGGGAGCCCTGATACGCAGTATTTT. It translates to CASSETSGSPDTQYF.

This chain's CDR3 is CASTLTGGPNEQYF. CDR3 nucleotides: TGTGCCAGCACCCTAACGGGAGGGCCAAACGAGCAGTACTTC. V and J are TRBV13 and TRBJ2-7, with 8 bases aligning to TRBD2. J was trimmed by 5 bases and V by 7 bases; bases with no gene match: 10. The CDR3 extends over 14 amino acids. Germline V CDR1 and CDR2: PRHDT, FYEKMQ (reference sequence).

A single count supports this clone. The chain carries TRBV7-9 and TRBJ1-2; possible D gene TRBD1, 5 bases. CDR3 length: 14 residues. The germline gives CDR1 SEHNR, CDR2 FQNEAQ (reference sequence). The V end lost 2 bases, the J end lost 4 bases, and 11 bases lay between the germline ends. Here the CDR3 DNA reads TGTGCCAGCAGCTTATCAGGGCCAGGCTATGGCTACACCTTC. Translated, it gives CASSLSGPGYGYTF.

The V gene is TRBV27, the J gene TRBJ1-6; 10 bases are shared with TRBD1. Per the germline V gene, CDR1 is MNHEY and CDR2 is SMNVEV (reference sequence). V lost 7 bases, J lost 10 bases, and 7 bases stayed unmatched. This CDR3 spans 14 amino acids. The CDR3 region has the DNA TGTGCCAGCACGCGGACAGGGGGATGGTCACCCCTCCACTTT. Protein: CASTRTGGWSPLHF.

This chain links TRBV7-2 with TRBJ1-1; 7 positions match TRBD1. CDR1 and CDR2 from the germline V gene are SGHTA and FQGNSA. The CDR3 covers 13 residues. J gave up 3 bases and V 3 bases, and 1 base lay outside the gene matches. CDR3 sequence reads: CASSFDRDTEAFF. CDR3 DNA: TGTGCCAGCAGCTTCGACAGGGACACTGAAGCTTTCTTT.

This sequence joins TRBV6-1 and TRBJ2-7; D may be TRBD2 (6 bases). Per the germline V gene, CDR1 is MNHNS and CDR2 is SASEGT. With 5 bases removed from V and 2 bases from J, the gap between germline ends came to 13 bases. There are 14 residues in the CDR3. The DNA for the CDR3 is TGTGCCAGCAGTCGCCGGGACTCGACCTACGAGCAGTACTTC. Amino acids: CASSRRDSTYEQYF.

The J gene is TRBJ1-2, the V gene TRBV5-6, with a weak D call TRBD1 (5 bases). Germline V gene lookup returns CDR1 SGHDT and CDR2 YYEEEE. V lost 0 bases and J lost 6, with 12 bases in between. The CDR3 extends over 14 amino acids. The CDR3 nucleotides read TGTGCCAGCAGCTTGGTCCGCAGGGTAAATGGCTACACCTTC. It yields the protein CASSLVRRVNGYTF.

The chain combines TRBV6-5 with TRBJ1-2, with TRBD1 as a possible D gene (6 bases). This CDR3 has 14 residues. V was clipped by 5 bases and J by 4 bases, with 14 bases between them. CDR1 and CDR2 from the germline V gene are MNHEY and SVGAGI. As DNA, the CDR3 is TGTGCCAGCAGTAAGGGGGGGCTGGTCTATGGCTACACCTTC. It translates to CASSKGGLVYGYTF.

The rearrangement joins TRBV29-1 to TRBJ1-5, with a tentative D call TRBD1 (5 bases). The CDR3 totals 13 residues. In germline, CDR1 is SQVTM, CDR2 ANQGSEA. V was cut by 0 bases and J by 6 bases, with 9 bases left in between. CDR3: CSVEEGPSQPQHF. CDR3 DNA: TGCAGCGTTGAAGAGGGGCCCAGTCAGCCCCAGCATTTT.

The chain couples TRBV7-9 to TRBJ1-1; D not certain. The ends were cut back, 1 base at V and 2 bases at J, with 11 bases in the middle. Germline lookup yields CDR1 SEHNR and CDR2 FQNEAQ (reference sequence). This CDR3 comprises 15 residues. CDR3 bases: TGTGCCAGCAGCTTAGAGTTAGCAGCCAACACTGAAGCTTTCTTT. Translation gives CASSLELAANTEAFF.

J is TRBJ2-2 and V is TRBV5-1; TRBD2 might be the D (5 bases). The CDR3 runs 16 residues. Germline V CDR1 and CDR2: SGHRS, YFSETQ. The germline V and J ends were trimmed by 4 bases and 4 bases, with 17 bases remaining between them. The chain's CDR3 is CASSPGRSESTGELFF. DNA for the CDR3: TGCGCCAGCAGCCCCGGCCGTAGCGAGAGCACCGGGGAGCTGTTTTTT. The full variable domain, completed using reference TRBV5-1 and TRBJ2-2, is KAGVTQTPRYLIKTRGQQVTLSCSPISGHRSVSWYQQTPGQGLQFLFEYFSETQRNKGNFPGRFSGRQFSNSRSEMNVSTLELGDSALYLCASSPGRSESTGELFFGEGSRLTVL.

The chain combines TRBV4-3 with TRBJ2-1, with 12 bases fitting TRBD1. CDR1 is LGHNA, CDR2 YSLEER, per germline. The CDR3 loop spans 15 amino acids. V was pared by 3 bases and J by 10 bases, with 7 bases of the junction left unmatched. The CDR3 reads CASSQSPGQGAEQFF. In DNA form, the CDR3 reads TGCGCCAGCAGCCAGAGTCCGGGACAGGGGGCGGAGCAGTTCTTC.

The chain joins TRBV5-1 to TRBJ2-3; TRBD1 matches 8 bases. The junction had 3 bases not matched to a gene; V was cut back by 3 bases and J by 0 bases. Germline assignment: CDR1 SGHRS and CDR2 YFSETQ. This CDR3 has 15 amino acids. CDR3 in DNA: TGCGCCAGCAGCTCGACAGGGGTCAGCACAGATACGCAGTATTTT. Amino acid sequence: CASSSTGVSTDTQYF.

This CDR3 reads CAISVGGGETQYF. The CDR3 nucleotides are TGTGCCATCAGTGTGGGGGGGGGTGAGACCCAGTACTTC. The chain combines TRBV10-3 with TRBJ2-5; 7 bases align to TRBD2. The CDR3 spans 13 residues. Trimming at V came to 4 bases and at J to 5 bases, leaving 4 bases not matched to a gene. The germline CDR1 and CDR2 sequences are ENHRY and SYGVKD.

The chain employs TRBV19 and TRBJ2-1; D call uncertain. V was trimmed by 5 bases and J by 0 bases, leaving 5 bases between them. The CDR3 is 13 amino acids. CDR1 is LNHDA, CDR2 SQIVND, per germline (reference sequence). CDR3 amino acids: CASSLFSYNEQFF. In DNA form, the CDR3 reads TGTGCCAGTAGTCTTTTCTCCTACAATGAGCAGTTCTTC.